This T cell receptor (beta chain) was observed in a study of blood T cell repertoires in COVID-19. This table comes from immunoSEQ multiplex PCR, and its TCRdb copy is limited to in-frame clones, with some not included. The data contain about 130,000 clones, roughly four fifths of them seen just once; the ten biggest clones take up just over 9%. Trimming took off 3 bases at V and 3 bases at J, with 3 bases between the two ends. Germline V gene data show CDR1 as ENHRY and CDR2 as SYGVKD. This CDR3 is built from 11 residues. The sequenced material came from PBMCs or T cells enriched from blood (not recorded which). V usage is TRBV10-3 and J usage is TRBJ2-7, with D uncertain. This receptor was identified in a man aged 45-60 years who had recovered from COVID-19. CDR3 nucleotide sequence: TGTGCCATCAGTGACGGCTACGAGCAGTACTTC. Residues: CAISDGYEQYF.